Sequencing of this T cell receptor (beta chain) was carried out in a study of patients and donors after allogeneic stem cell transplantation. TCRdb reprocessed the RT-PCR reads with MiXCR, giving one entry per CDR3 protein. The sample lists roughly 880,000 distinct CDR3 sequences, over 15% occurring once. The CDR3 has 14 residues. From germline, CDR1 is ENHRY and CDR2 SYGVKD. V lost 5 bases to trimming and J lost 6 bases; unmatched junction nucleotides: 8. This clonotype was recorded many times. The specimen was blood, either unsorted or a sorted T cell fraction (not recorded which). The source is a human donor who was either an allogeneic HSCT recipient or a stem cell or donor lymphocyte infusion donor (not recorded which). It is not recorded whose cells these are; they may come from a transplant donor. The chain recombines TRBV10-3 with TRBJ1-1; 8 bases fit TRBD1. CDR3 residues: CAISLRQGNAEAFF. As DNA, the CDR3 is TGTGCCATCAGTCTTCGACAGGGGAATGCTGAAGCTTTCTTT.